Listed here are 27 T cell receptor beta chains from one sample, sequenced in a study of blood T cell repertoires in COVID-19 (dated by TCRdb to about 2020). Libraries were constructed by the immunoSEQ multiplex PCR assay. TCRdb limited this immuneACCESS table to in-frame rearrangements with V and J called. A share of clones is missing; checked studies link under half to unresolved V genes, and the rest is unexplained. The table for this sample lists under 100,000 clones; about 89% of them were counted only once. The top ten clones comprise about 3.4% of the sample. The sequencing input was peripheral blood. The receptors were gathered from a woman in her 70s with acute or convalescent COVID-19.

This clone was seen only once. The CDR3 nucleotides read TGTGCCAGCAGCCCTTCTCTTTATCGGACACCTTACAATGAGCAGTTCTTC. Encoded protein: CASSPSLYRTPYNEQFF. This chain links TRBV3-1 (or the pseudogene TRBV3-2) with TRBJ2-1, with D possibly being TRBD1 (5 bases). The CDR3 totals 17 residues. Trimming took off 4 bases at V and 4 bases at J, with 20 bases between the two ends. The germline gives CDR1 LGHDT, CDR2 YNNKEL (reference sequence).

The chain uses TRBV5-6 and TRBJ1-3, with 10 bases identical to TRBD1. Germline loops: CDR1 SGHDT, CDR2 YYEEEE. The CDR3 extends over 13 amino acids. V was clipped by 5 bases and J by 8 bases; unmatched bases: 4. CDR3 in amino acids: CASRGQGEDTIYF. The CDR3 coding sequence is TGTGCCAGCAGAGGACAGGGGGAAGACACCATATATTTT.

This sequence joins TRBV29-1 and TRBJ1-2, with a tentative D call TRBD1 (5 bases). Trimming took off 7 bases at V and 2 bases at J, with 11 bases between the two ends. The CDR3 totals 12 residues. The germline V gene has CDR1 SQVTM and CDR2 ANQGSEA. The CDR3 reads CSAYTGNYGYTF. For the CDR3, the DNA is TGCAGCGCCTATACAGGAAACTATGGCTACACCTTC.

The chain is built from TRBV5-1 and TRBJ1-4, with D unresolved. There are 14 residues in the CDR3. Germline CDR1 is SGHRS and CDR2 is YFSETQ. Trimming took off 0 bases at V and 6 bases at J, with 9 bases between the two ends. This CDR3 reads CASSLGGWDEKLFF. For the CDR3, the DNA is TGCGCCAGCAGCTTGGGCGGCTGGGATGAAAAACTGTTTTTT.

The chain joins TRBV11-2 to TRBJ2-5; 8 bases are shared with TRBD1. The length of the CDR3 is 15 residues. Germline assignment: CDR1 SGHAT and CDR2 FQNNGV. The trim removed 1 base at V and 4 bases at J, leaving 5 bases unmatched. In DNA form, the CDR3 reads TGTGCCAGCAGCTTAGTCAGGGGGCTTGGAGAGACCCAGTACTTC. Its protein is CASSLVRGLGETQYF. Full variable domain (rest looked up from reference TRBV11-2 and TRBJ2-5): EAGVAQSPRYKIIEKRQSVAFWCNPISGHATLYWYQQILGQGPKLLIQFQNNGVVDDSQLPKDRFSAERLKGVDSTLKIQPAKLEDSAVYLCASSLVRGLGETQYFGPGTRLLVL.

V usage is TRBV3-1 (or the pseudogene TRBV3-2) and J usage is TRBJ2-2, with TRBD2 matching 11 bases. Germline lookup yields CDR1 LGHDT and CDR2 YNNKEL (reference sequence). V shed 0 bases, J shed 6 bases, and the junction held 9 bases outside the gene matches. This CDR3 has 18 residues. CDR3 loop: CASSQELAGGTTAGELFF. DNA of the CDR3: TGTGCCAGCAGCCAAGAGTTAGCGGGAGGGACTACGGCCGGGGAGCTGTTTTTT.

The rearrangement uses TRBV18 and TRBJ2-5; 7 bases align to TRBD1. CDR3 length: 12 amino acids. V shed 6 bases and J 5 bases; nucleotides not matched to a gene: 3. Germline V gene lookup returns CDR1 KGHSH and CDR2 LQKENI. The CDR3: CASSRDSETQYF. CDR3 nucleotides: TGTGCCAGCTCTCGGGACAGTGAGACCCAGTACTTC.

This clone was counted a single time. The V call is TRBV5-1, the J call TRBJ2-3; the D is unclear. V lost 4 bases and J lost 0, with 12 bases in between. Germline V gene sequence: CDR1 SGHRS, CDR2 YFSETQ. CDR3 length: 15 residues. This CDR3 reads CASSVLPTSTDTQYF. In DNA form, the CDR3 reads TGCGCCAGCAGCGTACTACCAACTAGCACAGATACGCAGTATTTT. Supplemented by reference TRBV5-1 and TRBJ2-3, the full variable domain reads KAGVTQTPRYLIKTRGQQVTLSCSPISGHRSVSWYQQTPGQGLQFLFEYFSETQRNKGNFPGRFSGRQFSNSRSEMNVSTLELGDSALYLCASSVLPTSTDTQYFGPGTRLTVL.

This chain connects TRBV6-5 to TRBJ1-1; D not resolved. The CDR3 contains 15 residues. V was cut by 6 bases and J by 2 bases, with 16 bases left in between. Germline CDR1 is MNHEY and CDR2 is SVGAGI. In DNA form, the CDR3 reads TGTGCCAGCAGCAGATCCCCTCAACATAACACTGAAGCTTTCTTT. Its protein product is CASSRSPQHNTEAFF.

The rearrangement uses TRBV2 and TRBJ2-3, with TRBD2 matching over 10 bases. CDR1 is SNHLY, CDR2 FYNNEI, per germline. Losses at the gene ends were 6 bases for V and 4 bases for J; bases not matched to a gene: 4. This CDR3 has 14 amino acids. Here the CDR3 reads CASRRTSGSDTQYF. The CDR3 nucleotides are TGTGCCAGCAGACGGACTAGCGGATCAGATACGCAGTATTTT.

The J gene is TRBJ2-5, the V gene TRBV19, with D unclear. V was trimmed by 1 base and J by 5 bases, leaving 17 bases between them. In germline, CDR1 is LNHDA, CDR2 SQIVND (reference sequence). This CDR3 region has 16 residues. The CDR3 sequence is CASSIAAPSFRETQYF. The CDR3 DNA reads as TGTGCCAGTAGTATAGCAGCACCGTCCTTCAGGGAGACCCAGTACTTC.

The chain uses TRBV4-2 and TRBJ1-4; D is unclear. The CDR3 totals 15 residues. Trimming took off 4 bases at V and 4 bases at J, with 13 bases between the two ends. Germline-derived CDR1 and CDR2 are LGHNA and YNFKEQ. The CDR3 reads CASSPLTSDNEKLFF. The CDR3 nucleotides read TGTGCCAGCAGCCCGTTGACATCGGATAATGAAAAACTGTTTTTT.

Details on this clone: The junction does not match germline at one end; this may be a read error. The CDR3: CASSQSLVGLHPF. The CDR3 DNA is TGTGCCAGCAGCCAAAGTTTGGTAGGACTCCACCCCTTC. This chain connects TRBV2 to TRBJ1-2, with no clear D. The length of the CDR3 is 13 residues. Germline lookup yields CDR1 SNHLY and CDR2 FYNNEI.

This chain joins TRBV9 and TRBJ2-3, with TRBD2 matching over 10 bases. V lost 1 base, J lost 3 bases, and 5 bases stayed unmatched. In germline, CDR1 is SGDLS, CDR2 YYNGEE. This CDR3 contains 16 residues. CDR3 nucleotides: TGTGCCAGCAGCGTATCTAGCGGGAGAGGTACAGATACGCAGTATTTT. The encoded protein is CASSVSSGRGTDTQYF.

The chain combines TRBV29-1 with TRBJ2-2, with 7 bases that match TRBD1. CDR3 length: 13 amino acids. V was clipped by 8 bases and J by 4 bases; unmatched bases: 7. From germline, CDR1 is SQVTM and CDR2 ANQGSEA. This CDR3 is CSYRAGGTGELFF. Here the CDR3 DNA reads TGCAGCTATAGGGCAGGGGGCACCGGGGAGCTGTTTTTT.

The table lists this clone with a count of one. The chain is built from TRBV5-6 and TRBJ2-3, with D perhaps matching TRBD2 (6 bases). Germline V lookup: CDR1 SGHDT, CDR2 YYEEEE. The CDR3 is 15 amino acids. The V end lost 7 bases, the J end lost 2 bases, and 17 bases lay between the germline ends. The CDR3 sequence is CASLAGGWNTDTQYF. The CDR3 DNA is TGTGCCAGCCTAGCCGGGGGATGGAACACAGATACGCAGTATTTT.

The chain combines TRBV28 with TRBJ1-6; 9 nucleotides agree with TRBD1. Per the germline V gene, CDR1 is MDHEN and CDR2 is SYDVKM. The V and J ends lost 7 bases and 7 bases, in that order; junction bases with no gene match: 8. The CDR3 has 15 residues. The CDR3 is CASTSWDRANSPLHF. The CDR3 bases are TGTGCCAGCACCTCCTGGGACAGGGCCAATTCACCCCTCCACTTT.

V usage is TRBV19 and J usage is TRBJ2-3, with a tentative D call TRBD2 (6 bases). The CDR3 is 14 amino acids. Germline V gene data show CDR1 as LNHDA and CDR2 as SQIVND (reference sequence). V was cut by 10 bases and J by 0 bases, with 14 bases left in between. The CDR3 loop is CATSSGVSTDTQYF. The CDR3 nucleotides are TGTGCCACCTCTTCGGGGGTGAGCACAGATACGCAGTATTTT.

V and J are TRBV6-5 and TRBJ1-1, with 10 bases that match TRBD1. Trimming cost V 0 bases and J 4 bases; bases outside gene matches: 2. Germline CDR1 reads MNHEY; CDR2 reads SVGAGI. This CDR3 spans 15 amino acids. The CDR3 spells CASSYSGQGFTEAFF. In DNA, the CDR3 is TGTGCCAGCAGTTACTCGGGACAGGGGTTCACTGAAGCTTTCTTT.

The sample holds one count of this clone. V usage is TRBV18 and J usage is TRBJ1-2, with 7 nucleotides matching TRBD1. CDR1 and CDR2 from the germline V gene are KGHSH and LQKENI. This CDR3 is 16 amino acids long. Germline trimming cut 1 base from V and 6 bases from J; bases unmatched to any gene: 11. The CDR3 DNA sequence: TGTGCCAGCTCACCACTACCACAGGGGCTCAGCGATGGCTACACCTTC. It specifies CASSPLPQGLSDGYTF. Looking up the rest from reference TRBV18 and TRBJ1-2 gives the full variable domain: NAGVMQNPRHLVRRRGQEARLRCSPMKGHSHVYWYRQLPEEGLKFMVYLQKENIIDESGMPKERFSAEFPKEGPSILRIQQVVRGDSAAYFCASSPLPQGLSDGYTFGSGTRLTVV.

The V gene is TRBV25-1, the J gene TRBJ1-1; the match to TRBD1 covers 8 bases. CDR3 length: 13 residues. Trimming removed 5 bases from V and 7 bases from J; junction bases left unmatched: 6. Germline-derived CDR1 and CDR2 are MGHDK and SYGVNS. DNA of the CDR3: TGTGCCAGCAGTAAAGACAGGGGATATGAAGCTTTCTTT. The encoded protein is CASSKDRGYEAFF. Based on the CDR3 plus reference TRBV25-1 and TRBJ1-1, the full variable domain is EADIYQTPRYLVIGTGKKITLECSQTMGHDKMYWYQQDPGMELHLIHYSYGVNSTEKGDLSSESTVSRIRTEHFPLTLESARPSHTSQYLCASSKDRGYEAFFGQGTRLTVV.

This sequence joins TRBV7-9 and TRBJ2-4; TRBD2 is a possible D gene (6 bases). V lost 3 bases to trimming and J lost 0 bases, with 15 bases between them. The CDR3 sequence is 17 residues long. Per the germline V gene, CDR1 is SEHNR and CDR2 is FQNEAQ (reference sequence). The CDR3 loop reads CASSFLGGPQAKNIQYF. The CDR3 nucleotides are TGTGCCAGCAGCTTCCTAGGAGGGCCCCAAGCCAAAAACATTCAGTACTTC.

DNA of the CDR3: TGTGCCTGGAGATACAGGGGGTGGGCAGATACGCAGTATTTT. It specifies CAWRYRGWADTQYF. The chain recombines TRBV30 with TRBJ2-3, with 8 bases matching TRBD1. The V gene's germline CDR1 is GTSNPN and CDR2 SVGIG (reference sequence). Trimming cost V 3 bases and J 4 bases; bases outside gene matches: 6. This CDR3 is built from 14 residues.

The sample holds a few counts of this clone. DNA for the CDR3: TGCGCCAGCAGCCAAGGACAGAAGCTTTATGGCTACACCTTC. Translated: CASSQGQKLYGYTF. The gene calls are TRBV4-1 and TRBJ1-2; D possibly corresponds to TRBD1 (5 bases). The CDR3 totals 14 residues. The germline V and J ends were trimmed by 1 base and 5 bases, with 11 bases remaining between them. Germline assignment: CDR1 MGHRA and CDR2 YSYEKL.

This clone came up a few times. The chain is built from TRBV19 and TRBJ1-1; tentative D call: TRBD1 (5 bases). The CDR3 contains 14 residues. Trimming left V 3 bases short and J 1 base short, with 9 bases between. The germline V gene has CDR1 LNHDA and CDR2 SQIVND (reference sequence). The CDR3 spells CASSMNRPNTEAFF. As DNA, the CDR3 is TGTGCCAGTAGTATGAACAGGCCGAACACTGAAGCTTTCTTT.

The chain combines TRBV10-3 with TRBJ1-1, with 8 bases matching TRBD1. CDR1 and CDR2 from the germline V gene are ENHRY and SYGVKD. The CDR3 is 13 amino acids. The ends lost 6 bases at V and 4 bases at J; junction bases unmatched: 4. The CDR3: CAIRATGGTEAFF. The CDR3 DNA follows: TGTGCCATCAGAGCAACAGGGGGCACTGAAGCTTTCTTT.

The chain is built from TRBV6-5 and TRBJ1-1; D uncertain. V lost 6 bases, J lost 3 bases, and 8 bases lay in between. CDR1 MNHEY and CDR2 SVGAGI come from the germline V gene. The CDR3 sequence is 12 residues long. CDR3 nucleotides: TGTGCCAGCAGGGGAGGTTACACTGAAGCTTTCTTT. Translation gives CASRGGYTEAFF.